This T cell receptor beta chain is drawn from a study of graft-versus-host responses after intestinal transplantation. For the study at large: Recipients were all induced with anti-thymocyte globulin, then given tacrolimus and steroids for about three years.

Using immunoSEQ multiplex PCR, the repertoire was profiled, and TCRdb retains in-frame clones only, with some absent. Among 80,000 to 100,000 clones listed, approximately 88% were seen once. Notes on the study in general: GvH clones detected in recipient marrow included some appearing first in ileum or blood.

Note on this clone: The antigen is undetermined.

The CDR3 contains 15 residues. Germline loops: CDR1 SNHLY, CDR2 FYNNEI. The J segment lost 2 bases and the V segment lost 6 bases, leaving 6 bases of the junction unmatched. The source is a human donor who received an intestinal transplant. Specimen: unstimulated CD4+ T cells sorted from spleen or lymph node cells, collected before intestinal transplant. V usage is TRBV2 and J usage is TRBJ2-1; TRBD2 matches 8 bases. DNA for the CDR3: TGTGCCAGCAGGCTTACTAGCGGCGCCTACAATGAGCAGTTCTTC. Its translation: CASRLTSGAYNEQFF. Full variable domain (outside the CDR3, taken from reference TRBV2 and TRBJ2-1): EPEVTQTPSHQVTQMGQEVILRCVPISNHLYFYWYRQILGQKVEFLVSFYNNEISEKSEIFDDQFSVERPDGSNFTLKIRSTKLEDSAMYFCASRLTSGAYNEQFFGPGTRLTVL.